The sequence of this T cell receptor beta chain was determined in a study of PD-1 blockade in classical Hodgkin lymphoma. Overall study findings and caveats: In newly diagnosed patients, baseline TCR diversity was reportedly below that of healthy donors.

The time point here: cycle 4 day 1 (C4D1), after five to seven weeks of nivolumab. Each patient experienced a relapse that followed autologous stem cell transplantation, and brentuximab vedotin exposure varied. Negative selection with magnets was how CD8+ T cells were isolated from the thawed PBMCs. With regard to this clone: Its antigen is unknown.

Germline CDR1 KGHSH, CDR2 LQKENI. V trimming: 3 bases; J trimming: 3 bases; junction bases outside the gene matches: 27. The CDR3 is 22 residues long. Profiled with immunoSEQ multiplex PCR; TCRdb holds only in-frame clones, not every one. This sample has 7,400 or so clones; about three quarters occur once, and the top ten carry around 34%. This rearrangement joins TRBV18 to TRBJ2-7, with 9 bases fitting TRBD2. This clonotype was obtained from a human donor with classical Hodgkin lymphoma. Sample: CD8+ T cells from blood, taken before the fourth cycle of nivolumab. The CDR3 bases are TGTGCCAGCTCACCCCTTCCGATCTGGAGGGACCTAGCGGGGCAGGGCAACTACGAGCAGTACTTC. This sequence encodes CASSPLPIWRDLAGQGNYEQYF.